These T cell receptor beta chains were read from a single sample in a study of OX40 agonist ivuxolimab in advanced cancers. Here immunoSEQ multiplex PCR was the method, and the copy in TCRdb shows in-frame clones only, minus some. Among tens of thousands of clones listed, approximately 78% were seen once. The input for sequencing was CD4+ or CD8+ T cells sorted from blood, taken in a trial of the OX40 agonist ivuxolimab. The receptor set was obtained from an adult with an advanced solid tumor such as melanoma, head and neck, liver or kidney cancer. Each CDR3 is given with its conserved first and last residue. Each record gives: D gene, J gene, V gene, clone size, CDR3 DNA, CDR3 protein. A D gene is named only where the DNA matches it firmly. Clone size appears in some rows only: once, few, many, or a class for an expanded clone.

NA	TRBJ1-5	TRBV5-5	NA	TGTGCCAGCAGCTTGGAGGACTACAGGGCTGTAGGGAATCAGCCCCAGCATTTT	CASSLEDYRAVGNQPQHF
NA	TRBJ2-7	TRBV6-6	NA	TGTGCCAGCAGTTATGCAGGAGGACCCTACGAGCAGTACTTC	CASSYAGGPYEQYF
TRBD1	TRBJ2-2	TRBV25-1	NA	TGTGCCAGCAGTGAATGGGGGGACAGGGGGCTCGACACCGGGGAGCTGTTTTTT	CASSEWGDRGLDTGELFF
TRBD1	TRBJ1-5	TRBV2	medium-sized	TGTGCCAGCAGCCGGGACAGGTCCGGTTCGGAGCCCCAGCATTTT	CASSRDRSGSEPQHF
NA	TRBJ2-7	TRBV21-1	NA	TGTGCCAGCAGCCCTCGGGTCGCCTACGAGCAGTACTTC	CASSPRVAYEQYF
NA	TRBJ2-5	TRBV28	once	TGTGCCAGCAGTTTACCAGGGAGAGAGACCCAGTACTTC	CASSLPGRETQYF
NA	TRBJ1-5	TRBV19	NA	TGTGCCAGTAGTGACAGCCGCAATCAGCCCCAGCATTTT	CASSDSRNQPQHF
NA	TRBJ1-6	TRBV14	NA	TGTGCCAGCAGCCAGGATACTACGTGGGACACTAATTCACCCCTCCACTTT	CASSQDTTWDTNSPLHF
TRBD1	TRBJ2-3	TRBV5-8	NA	TGTGCCAGCAGGACACTGGACAGGGTGACAGATACGCAGTATTTT	CASRTLDRVTDTQYF
NA	TRBJ2-2	TRBV5-4	few	TGTGCCAGCAGCTTGCCCCGACAGGGACTAAACACCGGGGAGCTGTTTTTT	CASSLPRQGLNTGELFF
TRBD1	TRBJ2-7	TRBV11-1	NA	TGTGCCAGCAGCGAAATCCGGGACAGGGGTTACGAGCAGTACTTC	CASSEIRDRGYEQYF
NA	TRBJ1-4	TRBV11-3	NA	TGTGCCAGCAGCTTAGTAAAGTGGGGACGACCAACTAATGAAAAACTGTTTTTT	CASSLVKWGRPTNEKLFF
NA	TRBJ2-5	TRBV15	NA	TGTGCCACCAGCAGAGGGGGCGAGACGGGAGAGACCCAGTACTTC	CATSRGGETGETQYF
NA	TRBJ2-7	TRBV5-8	once	TGTGCCAGCAGGTTAGGGGCACCCGACTACGAGCAGTACTTC	CASRLGAPDYEQYF
NA	TRBJ2-1	TRBV4-1	NA	TGCGCCAGCAGCCGACCAACGGGGGATGAGCAGTTCTTC	CASSRPTGDEQFF
NA	TRBJ2-7	TRBV5-4	NA	TGTGCCAGCAGCAAGGAGACGACCTACGAGCAGTACTTC	CASSKETTYEQYF
NA	TRBJ1-2	TRBV6-1	NA	TGTGCCAGCAGAAACGTTAACTATGGCTACACCTTC	CASRNVNYGYTF
TRBD1	TRBJ2-2	TRBV11-1	NA	TGTGCCAGCAGCTTAGTTGGCGGGACAGGGACCGGGGAGCTGTTTTTT	CASSLVGGTGTGELFF
NA	TRBJ2-3	TRBV19	NA	TGTGCCAGTAGTACCACGGGGGGCGGTGCAGATACGCAGTATTTT	CASSTTGGGADTQYF
NA	TRBJ2-7	TRBV12-5	NA	TGTGCTAGTGGACCAGCGGTGAACACCTACGAGCAGTACTTC	CASGPAVNTYEQYF
NA	TRBJ2-5	TRBV6-1	NA	TGTGCCAGCACTGTCTCATCAGGTGCGGAGACCCAGTACTTC	CASTVSSGAETQYF
NA	TRBJ2-5	TRBV10-2	few	TGCGCCAGCAGTGACAGGGGGGGAAAAGAGACCCAGTACTTC	CASSDRGGKETQYF
TRBD1	TRBJ1-1	TRBV7-9	NA	TGTGCCAGCAGCTCGGACAGGGGAGAAGCTTTCTTT	CASSSDRGEAFF
TRBD2	TRBJ2-3	TRBV2	NA	TGTGCCAGCAGTGAAGTTGCGGGGGGGGGCACAGATACGCAGTATTTT	CASSEVAGGGTDTQYF
TRBD1	TRBJ2-6	TRBV19	NA	TGTGCCAGTAGTATAATCCGTGGGACAGGGGGCTCTGGGGCCAACGTCCTGACTTTC	CASSIIRGTGGSGANVLTF
TRBD1	TRBJ2-7	TRBV11-3	NA	TGTGCCAGCAGCTTGGGGACCTGGGAGACAGGGGCTTACGAGCAGTACTTC	CASSLGTWETGAYEQYF
TRBD2	TRBJ2-5	TRBV11-3	NA	TGTGCCAGCAGCTTAGACCGGACTAGCAGGAAGACCCAGTACTTC	CASSLDRTSRKTQYF
TRBD1	TRBJ2-7	TRBV6-6	NA	TGTGCCAGCAGTTACTCGGGACAGGGGTCAGCCTACGAGCAGTACTTC	CASSYSGQGSAYEQYF
NA	TRBJ1-2	TRBV2	NA	TGTGCCAGCAGTGAAGTCGACCGTGGCTACACCTTC	CASSEVDRGYTF
NA	TRBJ2-5	TRBV5-4	NA	TGTGCCAGCAGCTTGGGGCTGGGGGCGGGGGAAGAGACCCAGTACTTC	CASSLGLGAGEETQYF
TRBD1	TRBJ1-2	TRBV6-6	NA	TGTGCCAGCAGTTACAAGACAGGGAATGGTTATGGCTACACCTTC	CASSYKTGNGYGYTF
NA	TRBJ2-1	TRBV5-4	once	TGTGCCAGCAGCTTTTTGAAGGTTGGATACAATGAGCAGTTCTTC	CASSFLKVGYNEQFF
NA	TRBJ2-4	TRBV4-1	few	TGCGCCAGCAGCCAAGAGCGAGGGGGGACCGGGGCCAAAAACATTCAGTACTTC	CASSQERGGTGAKNIQYF
NA	TRBJ2-3	TRBV11-2	NA	TGTGCCAGCAGCTTAGATGTAGTCGGTACGCAGTATTTT	CASSLDVVGTQYF
NA	TRBJ2-3	TRBV5-4	NA	TGTGCCAGCAGCGTGGACCCGGGGACAGATACGCAGTATTTT	CASSVDPGTDTQYF
NA	TRBJ2-5	TRBV5-1	NA	TGCGCCAGCAGCTACAGGCCGGGACAAAGAGGGGAGACCCAGTACTTC	CASSYRPGQRGETQYF